The T cell receptor (beta chain) under discussion was sequenced for a study of OX40 agonist ivuxolimab in advanced cancers. Germline V lookup: CDR1 SGHTA, CDR2 FQGNSA. Trimming took off 0 bases at V and 8 bases at J, with 11 bases between the two ends. This CDR3 contains 14 residues. Study results and limitations: More expanded clones were found, on average, in CD8+ than in CD4+ T cells.

As concerns this clone: What it binds is unknown.

Clones were sequenced by immunoSEQ multiplex PCR, and TCRdb holds only the in-frame ones, with some missing. The sample contains 90,000 to 100,000 clones, 75% to 90% of which appear only once. The clonotype originates from an adult with an advanced solid tumor such as melanoma, head and neck, liver or kidney cancer. The gene calls are TRBV7-2 and TRBJ2-1; weak D call: TRBD1 (6 bases). Sequenced here: CD4+ or CD8+ T cells sorted from blood, sampled in a trial of the OX40 agonist ivuxolimab. The CDR3 loop is CASSLAGGYHEQFF. CDR3 nucleotide sequence: TGTGCCAGCAGCTTAGCAGGGGGTTACCATGAGCAGTTCTTC.